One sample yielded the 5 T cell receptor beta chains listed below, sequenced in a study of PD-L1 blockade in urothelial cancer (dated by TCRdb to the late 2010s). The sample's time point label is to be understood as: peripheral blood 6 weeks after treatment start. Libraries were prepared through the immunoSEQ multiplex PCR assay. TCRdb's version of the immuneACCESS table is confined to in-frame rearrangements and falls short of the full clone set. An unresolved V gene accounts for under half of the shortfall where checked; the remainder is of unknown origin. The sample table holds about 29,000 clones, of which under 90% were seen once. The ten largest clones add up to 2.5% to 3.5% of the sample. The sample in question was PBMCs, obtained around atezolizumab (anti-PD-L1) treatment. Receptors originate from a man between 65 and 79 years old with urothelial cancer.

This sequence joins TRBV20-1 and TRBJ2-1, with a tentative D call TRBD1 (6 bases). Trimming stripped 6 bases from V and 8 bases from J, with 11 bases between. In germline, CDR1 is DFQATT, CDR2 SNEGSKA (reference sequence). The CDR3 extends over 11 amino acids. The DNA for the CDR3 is TGCAGTGCCCCAAGGGGGTATGAGCAGTTCTTC. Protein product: CSAPRGYEQFF.

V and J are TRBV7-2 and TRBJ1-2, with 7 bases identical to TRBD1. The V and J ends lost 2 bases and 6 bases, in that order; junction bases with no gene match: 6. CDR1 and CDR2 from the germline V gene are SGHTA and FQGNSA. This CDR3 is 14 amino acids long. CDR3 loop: CASSLQTGSDGYTF. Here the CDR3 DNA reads TGTGCCAGCAGCTTACAGACAGGGAGCGATGGCTACACCTTC.

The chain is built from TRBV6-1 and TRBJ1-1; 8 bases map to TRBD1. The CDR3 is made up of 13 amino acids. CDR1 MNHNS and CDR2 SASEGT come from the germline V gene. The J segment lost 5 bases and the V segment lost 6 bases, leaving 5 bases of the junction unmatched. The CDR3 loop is CASRLRGRTEAFF. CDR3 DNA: TGTGCCAGCAGGCTCAGGGGGCGGACTGAAGCTTTCTTT.

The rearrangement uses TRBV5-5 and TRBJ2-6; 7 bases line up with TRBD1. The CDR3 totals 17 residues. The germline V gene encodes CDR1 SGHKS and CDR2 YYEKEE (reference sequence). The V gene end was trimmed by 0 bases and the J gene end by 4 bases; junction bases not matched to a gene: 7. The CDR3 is CASSLVLTGAGANVLTF. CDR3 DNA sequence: TGTGCCAGCAGCTTGGTCCTTACAGGGGCAGGGGCCAACGTCCTGACTTTC.

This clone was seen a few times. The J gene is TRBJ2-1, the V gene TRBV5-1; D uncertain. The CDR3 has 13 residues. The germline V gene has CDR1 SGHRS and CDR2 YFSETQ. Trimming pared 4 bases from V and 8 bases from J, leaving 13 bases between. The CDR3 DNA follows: TGCGCCAGCAGCCCTACCGACTTGGATGAGCAGTTCTTC. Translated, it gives CASSPTDLDEQFF.